The subject of this entry is one T cell receptor beta chain. These data are taken from a study of blood T cell repertoires in COVID-19. The overall study: PBMCs, B-cell-depleted T cells, or T cells were the source of the cDNA or gDNA that made up the material.

Sequencing used immunoSEQ multiplex PCR; TCRdb keeps in-frame clones, though not all of them. Of tens of thousands of clones in the sample, around 89% were seen once. The sequence derives from a man between 65 and 85 years old with active or convalescent COVID-19. The sample taken for sequencing was peripheral blood.

The CDR3 DNA sequence: TGTGCCAGCTCATTGTCACAGGGGGCCCTCGGCGAGCAGTACTTC. Amino acids: CASSLSQGALGEQYF. This chain joins TRBV18 and TRBJ2-7; 9 bases match TRBD1. Germline CDR1 is KGHSH and CDR2 is LQKENI. With 5 bases clipped from V and 6 bases from J, the junction kept 11 bases outside the gene matches. The CDR3 has 15 residues. Looking up the rest from reference TRBV18 and TRBJ2-7 gives the full variable domain: NAGVMQNPRHLVRRRGQEARLRCSPMKGHSHVYWYRQLPEEGLKFMVYLQKENIIDESGMPKERFSAEFPKEGPSILRIQQVVRGDSAAYFCASSLSQGALGEQYFGPGTRLTVT.